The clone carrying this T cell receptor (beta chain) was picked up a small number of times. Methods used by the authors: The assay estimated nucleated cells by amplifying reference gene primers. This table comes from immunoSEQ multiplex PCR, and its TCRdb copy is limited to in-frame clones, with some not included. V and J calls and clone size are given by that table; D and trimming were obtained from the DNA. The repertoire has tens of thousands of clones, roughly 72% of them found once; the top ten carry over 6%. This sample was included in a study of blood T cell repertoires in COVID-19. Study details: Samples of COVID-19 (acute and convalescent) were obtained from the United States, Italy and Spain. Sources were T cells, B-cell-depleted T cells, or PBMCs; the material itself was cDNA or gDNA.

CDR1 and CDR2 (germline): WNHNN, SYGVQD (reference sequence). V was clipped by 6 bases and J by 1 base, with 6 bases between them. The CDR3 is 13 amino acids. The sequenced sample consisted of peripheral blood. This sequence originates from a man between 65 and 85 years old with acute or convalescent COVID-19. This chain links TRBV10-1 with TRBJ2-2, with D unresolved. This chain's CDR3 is CASRAENTGELFF. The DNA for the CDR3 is TGCGCCAGCAGGGCAGAGAACACCGGGGAGCTGTTTTTT.